This T cell receptor (beta chain) was recovered during a study of blood T cell repertoires in COVID-19. In the study overall: The United States, Italy and Spain were the sources of the acute and convalescent COVID-19 samples. The cDNA or gDNA used as material had been derived from T cells, B-cell-depleted T cells, or PBMCs.

Under the authors' procedure: Reference gene primer amplification yielded estimated nucleated cell counts. The data were produced by immunoSEQ multiplex PCR, yet TCRdb's version contains in-frame clones alone and is incomplete. V, J and clone size derive from that table, while D and trimming were established from the DNA sequence. The sample lists some 700,000 clones, about nine tenths occurring once. Germline V gene lookup returns CDR1 SGHNT and CDR2 YYREEE (reference sequence). CDR3 size: 14 residues. J lost 7 bases, V lost 7 bases, and 8 bases had no gene match. The material sequenced was peripheral blood. This clonotype was obtained from a woman aged 18 to 35 with acute or convalescent COVID-19. V is TRBV5-4 and J is TRBJ1-2; TRBD1 matches at 12 bases. The CDR3 sequence is CASAPGQGAAGYTF. CDR3 in DNA: TGTGCCAGCGCCCCGGGACAGGGGGCAGCTGGCTACACCTTC. The full variable domain, with the rest looked up from reference TRBV5-4 and TRBJ1-2, is ETGVTQSPTHLIKTRGQQVTLRCSSQSGHNTVSWYQQALGQGPQFIFQYYREEENGRGNFPPRFSGLQFPNYSSELNVNALELDDSALYLCASAPGQGAAGYTFGSGTRLTVV.